This TCR beta chain was found in a study of T cells in tuberculosis. Whole-study context: Samples predate treatment or fall within its first 7 days. Whole-study findings and limits: Active tuberculosis TCR-alpha repertoires lay closer to GMM-specific TCRs than IGRA-negative controls, suggesting clonal expansion. Active tuberculosis patients had shorter CDR3-alpha; the beta difference was nonsignificant.

Produced via immunoSEQ multiplex PCR; TCRdb's table is partial and in-frame only. The sample carries tens of thousands of clones, about 85% recorded once. The time point: new active TB diagnosis, blood taken before or within 7 days of starting treatment. In regard to this clone: Antigen unknown.

The input for sequencing was PBMCs, taken at tuberculosis diagnosis. The origin of this receptor is an adult with tuberculosis.

DNA for the CDR3: TGTGCCAGCAGCTTCGGTCCCGGAGGTACAACTAATGAAAAACTGTTTTTT. The encoded protein is CASSFGPGGTTNEKLFF. The chain employs TRBV7-2 and TRBJ1-4; no definite D call. V dropped 3 bases and J dropped 0 bases, with 14 bases sitting between them. This CDR3 region has 17 residues. Germline V gene lookup returns CDR1 SGHTA and CDR2 FQGNSA.